This T cell receptor (beta chain) is drawn from a study of cytomegalovirus exposure and HLA in healthy donors. Study-wide findings and caveats: In a later analysis, specific HLA alleles were associated with around 17,000 TCR beta sequences at a 0.05 false discovery rate. For cytomegalovirus status, the classifier reportedly gave diagnoses with high specificity and sensitivity.

The germline V gene encodes CDR1 WSHSY and CDR2 SAAADI. Trimming left V 3 bases short and J 5 bases short, with 7 bases between. The CDR3 loop spans 12 amino acids. The PCR ran on 60 Vbeta and 13 Jbeta primers. The protocol was immunoSEQ multiplex PCR, while the TCRdb copy is restricted to in-frame clones and leaves out a portion. The repertoire holds over 150,000 clones, with 73% as singletons. On this clone itself: As yet, its antigen is unknown.

This chain joins TRBV10-2 and TRBJ1-2; D is perhaps TRBD1 (6 bases). This TCR was recovered from a woman between 18 and 29 years old in good health and CMV-seropositive. Sequencing was performed on PBMCs. CDR3 sequence: CASSETGYGYTF. The CDR3 DNA sequence: TGCGCCAGCAGTGAAACAGGGTATGGCTACACCTTC.